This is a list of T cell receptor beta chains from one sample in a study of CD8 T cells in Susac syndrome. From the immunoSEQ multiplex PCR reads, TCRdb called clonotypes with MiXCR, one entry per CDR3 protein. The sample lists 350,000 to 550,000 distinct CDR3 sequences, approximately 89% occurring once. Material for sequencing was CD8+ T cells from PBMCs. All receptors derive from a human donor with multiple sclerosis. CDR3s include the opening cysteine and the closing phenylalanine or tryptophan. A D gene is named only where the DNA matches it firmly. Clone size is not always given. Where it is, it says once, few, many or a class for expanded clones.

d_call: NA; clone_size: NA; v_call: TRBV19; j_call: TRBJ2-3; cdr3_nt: TGTGCCAGTAGTGGTCCGGGCCGGGAGCTGGATACGCAGTATTTT; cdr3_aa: CASSGPGRELDTQYF
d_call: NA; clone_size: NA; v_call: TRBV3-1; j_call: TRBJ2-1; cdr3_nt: TGTGCCAGCAGCCACCCCTTCGGCGCGGATGAGCAGTTCTTC; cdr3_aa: CASSHPFGADEQFF
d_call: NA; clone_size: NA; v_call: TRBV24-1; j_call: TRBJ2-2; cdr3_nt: TGTGCCACCAGTGGAACGGGACAGAACACCGGGGAGCTGTTTTTT; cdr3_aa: CATSGTGQNTGELFF
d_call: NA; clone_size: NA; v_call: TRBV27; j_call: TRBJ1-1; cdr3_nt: TGTGCCAGCAGTTTTGGCCTAGGGCAGGGCGAAGCTTTCTTT; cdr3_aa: CASSFGLGQGEAFF
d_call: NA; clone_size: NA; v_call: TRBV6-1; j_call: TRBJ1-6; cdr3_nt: TGTGCCAGCAGTGATGGCAGCTCCTATAATTCACCCCTCCACTTT; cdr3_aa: CASSDGSSYNSPLHF
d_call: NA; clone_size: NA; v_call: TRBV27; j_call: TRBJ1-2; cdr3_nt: TGTGCCAGCAGTTATACACCCCACTATGGCTACACCTTC; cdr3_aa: CASSYTPHYGYTF
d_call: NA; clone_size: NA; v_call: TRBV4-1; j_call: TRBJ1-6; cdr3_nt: TGCGCCAGCAGCCAAGATATCCCAGGGACTGCCTATAATTCACCCCTCCACTTT; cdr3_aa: CASSQDIPGTAYNSPLHF
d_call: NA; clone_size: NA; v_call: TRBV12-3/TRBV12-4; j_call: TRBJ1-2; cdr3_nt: TGTGCCAGCAGTTCTCTAGGGGCAGGAGACATCTATGGCTACACCTTC; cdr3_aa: CASSSLGAGDIYGYTF
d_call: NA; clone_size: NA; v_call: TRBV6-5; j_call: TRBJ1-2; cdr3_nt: TGTGCCAGCAGTTACTCACAGAACTATGGCTACACCTTC; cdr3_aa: CASSYSQNYGYTF
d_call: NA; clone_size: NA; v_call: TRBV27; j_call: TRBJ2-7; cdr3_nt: TGTGCCAGCAGCCCAGGGGAAGGAACCGAGCAGTACTTC; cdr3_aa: CASSPGEGTEQYF
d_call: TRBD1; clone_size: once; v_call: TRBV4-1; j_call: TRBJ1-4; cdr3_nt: TGCGCCAGCAGCCTAGGGGGCCCAACTAATGAAAAACTGTTTTTT; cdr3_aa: CASSLGGPTNEKLFF
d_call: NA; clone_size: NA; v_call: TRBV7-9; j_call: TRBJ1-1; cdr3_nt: TGTGCCAGCAGCTTACACAACACTGAAGCTCTCTTT; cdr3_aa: CASSLHNTEALF
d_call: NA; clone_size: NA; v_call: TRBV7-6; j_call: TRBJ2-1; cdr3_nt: TGTGCCAGCAGCTTATACCGCTCGGGACCTCAATACAATGAGCAGTTCTTC; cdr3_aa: CASSLYRSGPQYNEQFF
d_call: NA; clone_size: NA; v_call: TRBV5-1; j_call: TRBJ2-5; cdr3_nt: TGCGCCAGCAGCTCGGGGGTTGCGGGGGCACGTCAAGAGACCCAGTACTTC; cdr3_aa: CASSSGVAGARQETQYF
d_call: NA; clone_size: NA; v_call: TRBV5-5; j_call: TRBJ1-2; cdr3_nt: TGTGCCAGCAGCGATCTGGGACTTCTAAACTATGGCTACACCTTC; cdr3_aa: CASSDLGLLNYGYTF
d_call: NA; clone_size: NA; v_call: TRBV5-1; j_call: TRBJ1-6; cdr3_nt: TGCGCCAGCAGCTTGGCCAAATCACCCCTCCACTTT; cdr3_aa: CASSLAKSPLHF
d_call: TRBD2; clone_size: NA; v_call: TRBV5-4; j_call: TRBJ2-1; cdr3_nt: TGTGCCAGCAGCACGATCGTGGCTAGCGGGAATGAGCAGTTCTTC; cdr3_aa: CASSTIVASGNEQFF
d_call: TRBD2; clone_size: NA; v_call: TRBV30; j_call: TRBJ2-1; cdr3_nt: TGTGCCTGGAGTGTAGATAGCGGGAGGGGGGAGCAGTTCTTC; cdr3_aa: CAWSVDSGRGEQFF
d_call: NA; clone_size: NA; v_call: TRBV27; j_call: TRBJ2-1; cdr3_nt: TGTGCCAGCAGTTTATCGACGGGCTACAATGAGCAGTTCTTC; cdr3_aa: CASSLSTGYNEQFF
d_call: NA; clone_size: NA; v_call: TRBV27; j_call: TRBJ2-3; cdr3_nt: TGTGCCAGCCAAGGATTCATGGATACGCAGTATTTT; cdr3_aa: CASQGFMDTQYF
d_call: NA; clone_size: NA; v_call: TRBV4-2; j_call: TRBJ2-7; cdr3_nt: TGTGCCAGCAGCCAAGAGGGGGCAGGCTCCTACGAGCAGTACTTC; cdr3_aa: CASSQEGAGSYEQYF
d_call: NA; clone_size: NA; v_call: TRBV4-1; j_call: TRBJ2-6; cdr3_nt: TGCGCCAGCAGGCCAACTGGGGCCAACGTCCTGACTTTC; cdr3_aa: CASRPTGANVLTF
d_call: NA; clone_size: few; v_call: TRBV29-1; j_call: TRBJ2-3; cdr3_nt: TGCAGCGTTGAACGGGCTGGGGATGGCACAGATACGCAGTATTTT; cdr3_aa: CSVERAGDGTDTQYF
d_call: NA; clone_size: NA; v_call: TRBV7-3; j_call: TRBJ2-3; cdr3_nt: TGTGCCAGCAGCTTAATCGGCGGCACAGATACGCAGTATTTT; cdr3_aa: CASSLIGGTDTQYF
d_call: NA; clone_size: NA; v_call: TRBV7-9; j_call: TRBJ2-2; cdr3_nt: TGTGCCGTTCCCAAGAGCACCGGGGAGCTGTTTTTT; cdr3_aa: CAVPKSTGELFF
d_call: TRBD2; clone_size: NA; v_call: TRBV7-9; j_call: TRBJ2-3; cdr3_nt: TGTGCCAGCAGCTTGATAAGCGGGAGTGCTAGCACAGATACGCAGTATTTT; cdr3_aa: CASSLISGSASTDTQYF
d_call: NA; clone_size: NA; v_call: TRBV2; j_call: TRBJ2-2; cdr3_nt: TGTGCCAGCTATGGGACGGCTAACACCGGGGAGCTGTTTTTT; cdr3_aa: CASYGTANTGELFF
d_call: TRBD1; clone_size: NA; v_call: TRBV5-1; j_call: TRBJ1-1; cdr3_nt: TGCGCCAGCAGCTCCGGGACAGGGGGCGCGGCTTTCTTT; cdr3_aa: CASSSGTGGAAFF
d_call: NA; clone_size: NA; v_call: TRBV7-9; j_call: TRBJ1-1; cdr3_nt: TGTGCCAGCAGCTTAGGGCCACCTAGCGACACTGAAGCTTTCTTT; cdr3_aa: CASSLGPPSDTEAFF
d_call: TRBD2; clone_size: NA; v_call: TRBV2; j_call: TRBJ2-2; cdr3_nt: TGTGCCAGCAGTGACCCCGGACTAGCGGGGGCGAACACCGGGGAGCTGTTTTTT; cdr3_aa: CASSDPGLAGANTGELFF
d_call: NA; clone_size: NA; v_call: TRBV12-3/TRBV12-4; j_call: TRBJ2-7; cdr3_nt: TGTGCCAGCAGTCCACCCCTCATGGGAGAGCAGTACTTC; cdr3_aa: CASSPPLMGEQYF
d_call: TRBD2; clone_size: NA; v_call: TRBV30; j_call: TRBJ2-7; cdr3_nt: TGTGCCTGGGACCGGGGGGTCCAGGACGAGCAGTACTTC; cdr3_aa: CAWDRGVQDEQYF
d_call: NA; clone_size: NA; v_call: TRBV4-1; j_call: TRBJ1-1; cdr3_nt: TGCGCCAGCAGCCTGAATCCGGGTCAGAGAAACACTGAAGCTTTCTTT; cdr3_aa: CASSLNPGQRNTEAFF
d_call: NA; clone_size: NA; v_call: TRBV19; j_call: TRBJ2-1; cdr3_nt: TGTGCCAGTAGTATAGTCGGGGACTACAATGAGCAGTTCTTC; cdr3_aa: CASSIVGDYNEQFF
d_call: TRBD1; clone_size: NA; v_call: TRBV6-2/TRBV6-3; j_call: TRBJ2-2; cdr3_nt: TGTGCCAGCAGCAACGGACAGGGGCTGGGCGGGGAGCTGTTTTTT; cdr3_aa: CASSNGQGLGGELFF
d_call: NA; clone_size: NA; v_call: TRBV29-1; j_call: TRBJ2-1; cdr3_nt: TGCAGCGCTGTGGACAGCCTGACCTACAATGAGCAGTTCTTC; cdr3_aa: CSAVDSLTYNEQFF
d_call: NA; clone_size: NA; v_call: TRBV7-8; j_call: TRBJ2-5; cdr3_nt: TGTGCCAGCAGCTTAGAGGACCTCCCTCAGGAGACCCAGTACTTC; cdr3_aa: CASSLEDLPQETQYF
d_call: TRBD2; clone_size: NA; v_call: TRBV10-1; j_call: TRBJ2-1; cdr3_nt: TGCGCCAGCAGCCGACTAGCGGGACTGTCCATGATCAATGAGCAGTTCTTC; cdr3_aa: CASSRLAGLSMINEQFF
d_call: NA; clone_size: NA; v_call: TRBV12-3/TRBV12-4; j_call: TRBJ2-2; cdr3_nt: TGTGCCGGCTCGCACAGGGTTGGGGAGCTGTTTTTT; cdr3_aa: CAGSHRVGELFF
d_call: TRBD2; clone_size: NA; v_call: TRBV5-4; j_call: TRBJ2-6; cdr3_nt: TGTGCCAGCAGCCAGCGGGAGGGCCTTACTGGGGCCAACGTCCTGACTTTC; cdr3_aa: CASSQREGLTGANVLTF
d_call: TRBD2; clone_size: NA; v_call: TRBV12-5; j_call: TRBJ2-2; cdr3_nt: TGTGCTAGTGGTTGGACCGCGGGAGACGCGAACACCGGGGAGCTGTTTTTT; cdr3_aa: CASGWTAGDANTGELFF
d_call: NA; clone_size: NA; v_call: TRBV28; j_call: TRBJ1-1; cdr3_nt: TGTGCCAGTGCTAGGGGCCCGGGCGCTTTCTTT; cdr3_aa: CASARGPGAFF
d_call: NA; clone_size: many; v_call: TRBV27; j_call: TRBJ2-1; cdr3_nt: TGTGCCAGCAGCTTGAGCGGAAATGAGCAGTTCTTC; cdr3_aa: CASSLSGNEQFF
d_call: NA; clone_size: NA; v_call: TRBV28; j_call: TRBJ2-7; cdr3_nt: TGTGCCAGCAGTTCCCAAACCGACGAGCAGTACTTC; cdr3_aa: CASSSQTDEQYF
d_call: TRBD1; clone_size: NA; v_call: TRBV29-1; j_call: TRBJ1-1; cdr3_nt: TGCAGCGTCTACAGGGGGGAGAACACTGAAGCTTTCTTT; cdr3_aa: CSVYRGENTEAFF
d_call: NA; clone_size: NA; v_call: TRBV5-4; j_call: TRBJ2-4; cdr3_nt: TGTGCCAGCAGCTTGTGGGGTACCCCAAACATTCAGTACTTC; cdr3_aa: CASSLWGTPNIQYF
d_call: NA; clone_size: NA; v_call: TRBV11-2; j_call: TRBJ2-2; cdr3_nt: TGTGCCAGCAGCTTTGGCTTTTGGACGGAACAAGGGACCGGGGAGCTGTTTTTT; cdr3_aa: CASSFGFWTEQGTGELFF
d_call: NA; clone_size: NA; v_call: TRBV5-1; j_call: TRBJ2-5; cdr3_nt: TGCGCCAGCAGCTTGGGGACGGAGCGGGAGACCCAGTACTTC; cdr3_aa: CASSLGTERETQYF